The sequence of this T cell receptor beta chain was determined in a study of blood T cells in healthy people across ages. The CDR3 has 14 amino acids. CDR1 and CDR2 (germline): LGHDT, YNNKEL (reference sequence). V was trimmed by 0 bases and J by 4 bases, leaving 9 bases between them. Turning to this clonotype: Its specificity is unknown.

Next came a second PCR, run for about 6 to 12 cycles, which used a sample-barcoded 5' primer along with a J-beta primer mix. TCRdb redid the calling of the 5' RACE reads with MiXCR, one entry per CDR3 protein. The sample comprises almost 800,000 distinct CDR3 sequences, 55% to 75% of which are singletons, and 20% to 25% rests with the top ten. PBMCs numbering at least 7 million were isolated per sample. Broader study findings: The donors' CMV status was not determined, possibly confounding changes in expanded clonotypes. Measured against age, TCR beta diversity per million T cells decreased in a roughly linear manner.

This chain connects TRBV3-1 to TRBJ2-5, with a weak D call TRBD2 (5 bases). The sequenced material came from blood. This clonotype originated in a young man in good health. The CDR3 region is CASSQDPDSETQYF. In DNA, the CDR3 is TGTGCCAGCAGCCAAGATCCGGACTCAGAGACCCAGTACTTC.